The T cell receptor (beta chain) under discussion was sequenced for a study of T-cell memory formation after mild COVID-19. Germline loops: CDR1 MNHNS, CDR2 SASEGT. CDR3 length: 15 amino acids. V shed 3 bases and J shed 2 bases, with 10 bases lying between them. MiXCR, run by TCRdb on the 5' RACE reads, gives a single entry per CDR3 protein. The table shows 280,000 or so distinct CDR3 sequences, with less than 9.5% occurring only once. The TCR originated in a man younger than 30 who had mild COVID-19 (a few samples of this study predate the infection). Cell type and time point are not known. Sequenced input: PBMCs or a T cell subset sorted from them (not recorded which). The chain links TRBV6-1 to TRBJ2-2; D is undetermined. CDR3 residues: CASSENRANTGELFF. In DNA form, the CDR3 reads TGTGCCAGCAGTGAGAACCGGGCCAACACCGGGGAGCTGTTTTTT.